Below, 19 T cell receptor beta chains from the same sample are listed, as sequenced in a study of blood T cell repertoires in COVID-19. Sequencing used immunoSEQ multiplex PCR; TCRdb keeps in-frame clones, though not all of them. The data show about 270,000 clones, around four fifths seen once. Sequenced: peripheral blood. Receptor source: a woman in her forties or fifties with active or convalescent COVID-19.

J is TRBJ2-1 and V is TRBV6-6, with TRBD2 matching 7 bases. Germline lookup yields CDR1 MNHNY and CDR2 SVGAGI (reference sequence). CDR3 length: 16 amino acids. Unmatched junction bases numbered 6, after V lost 4 bases and J lost 0 bases. CDR3: CASSWAGRSSYNEQFF. The CDR3 DNA sequence: TGTGCCAGCAGTTGGGCCGGGAGGAGCTCCTACAATGAGCAGTTCTTC.

This clone was counted a few times. The V and J genes are TRBV20-1 and TRBJ1-5; D ambiguous. Germline V gene sequence: CDR1 DFQATT, CDR2 SNEGSKA (reference sequence). The CDR3 runs to 13 residues. The germline V and J ends were trimmed by 3 bases and 4 bases, with 10 bases remaining between them. In DNA form, the CDR3 reads TGCAGTGCTAGTATTGCACGGAATCAGCCCCAGCATTTT. Encoded protein: CSASIARNQPQHF.

The chain carries TRBV5-1 and TRBJ2-5, with D perhaps TRBD2 (5 bases). V was trimmed by 1 base and J by 1 base, leaving 11 bases between them. From germline, CDR1 is SGHRS and CDR2 YFSETQ. There are 15 residues in the CDR3. The CDR3 DNA reads as TGCGCCAGCAGCTTGTCCGGACTTCGCCAAGAGACCCAGTACTTC. Amino acids: CASSLSGLRQETQYF.

V usage is TRBV5-1 and J usage is TRBJ2-3, with D perhaps TRBD1 (5 bases). The CDR3 sequence is 13 residues long. The V gene's germline CDR1 is SGHRS and CDR2 YFSETQ. The V gene lost 6 bases and the J gene lost 6 bases, with 14 bases spanning the gap. CDR3 loop: CASTLDPGDTQYF. In DNA, the CDR3 is TGCGCCAGCACTCTGGACCCAGGGGATACGCAGTATTTT. The variable domain in full, completed from reference TRBV5-1 and TRBJ2-3, reads KAGVTQTPRYLIKTRGQQVTLSCSPISGHRSVSWYQQTPGQGLQFLFEYFSETQRNKGNFPGRFSGRQFSNSRSEMNVSTLELGDSALYLCASTLDPGDTQYFGPGTRLTVL.

The chain uses TRBV14 and TRBJ2-3; D gene unclear. Germline CDR1 SGHDN, CDR2 FVKESK. The CDR3 sequence is 14 residues long. Trimming removed 0 bases from V and 6 bases from J, with 10 bases in between. The CDR3 loop is CASSQENLRDTQYF. In nucleotides, the CDR3 is TGTGCCAGCAGCCAAGAAAACCTGCGGGATACGCAGTATTTT.

The chain links TRBV29-1 to TRBJ1-2; 7 bases match TRBD1. Trimming took 6 bases from V and 7 from J; bases not matched to a gene: 5. The CDR3 length is 11 residues. Looked up from germline, CDR1 is SQVTM and CDR2 is ANQGSEA. Written as DNA, the CDR3 is TGCAGCGTCAAAACAGGGGCTGGCTACACCTTC. This sequence encodes CSVKTGAGYTF.

The V gene is TRBV6-4, the J gene TRBJ1-1; 7 bases fit TRBD1. After removal of 4 bases from V and 0 bases from J, the junction contained 14 bases not matched to a gene. CDR3 size: 18 residues. The germline CDR1 and CDR2 sequences are MRHNA and SNTAGT. The CDR3 coding sequence is TGTGCCAGCAGTGGCTATTGGGACAGAGAAGGAATGAACACTGAAGCTTTCTTT. Protein: CASSGYWDREGMNTEAFF.

V is TRBV27 and J is TRBJ2-3; 13 bases agree with TRBD2. Germline V gene data show CDR1 as MNHEY and CDR2 as SMNVEV (reference sequence). The CDR3 runs 18 residues. The J segment lost 6 bases and the V segment lost 2 bases, leaving 11 bases of the junction unmatched. The CDR3 DNA reads as TGTGCCAGCAGTTTAACAAGAGGACTAGCGGGAGAGGCTGATACGCAGTATTTT. Translated, it gives CASSLTRGLAGEADTQYF.

This chain connects TRBV11-3 to TRBJ1-1; D is unresolved. The CDR3 sequence is 12 residues long. Looked up from germline, CDR1 is SGHNT and CDR2 is YENEEA. Trimming shortened V by 0 bases and J by 5 bases, and 4 bases separated the two germline ends. The CDR3, as DNA: TGTGCCAGCAGCTTAGATTCAACTGAAGCTTTCTTT. Translation gives CASSLDSTEAFF.

The gene calls are TRBV27 and TRBJ2-7; D call uncertain. The germline CDR1 and CDR2 sequences are MNHEY and SMNVEV (reference sequence). Trimming took off 5 bases at V and 5 bases at J, with 19 bases between the two ends. The CDR3 has 15 residues. The CDR3 here is CASSPLDSLNNEQYF. The CDR3 DNA follows: TGTGCCAGCAGTCCGCTCGACTCGTTGAACAACGAGCAGTACTTC.

This chain uses TRBV10-1 with TRBJ1-1, with TRBD1 matching over 10 bases. The CDR3 contains 15 residues. The ends lost 2 bases at V and 4 bases at J; junction bases unmatched: 4. The germline CDR1 and CDR2 sequences are WNHNN and SYGVQD (reference sequence). CDR3 bases: TGCGCCAGCAGTGAGCACGGGACAGGGGTCACTGAAGCTTTCTTT. It codes for CASSEHGTGVTEAFF.

The genes are TRBV20-1 and TRBJ2-5; 7 bases match TRBD2. The trim removed 3 bases at V and 1 base at J, leaving 11 bases unmatched. This CDR3 has 16 amino acids. Germline assignment: CDR1 DFQATT and CDR2 SNEGSKA (reference sequence). The CDR3 DNA is TGCAGTGCTAGTAGGGCAAGCAGCGGGGTCCAAGAGACCCAGTACTTC. Translating gives CSASRASSGVQETQYF.

The chain combines TRBV5-5 with TRBJ1-3; 7 bases agree with TRBD1. Unmatched junction bases numbered 3, after V lost 0 bases and J lost 0 bases. The germline V gene encodes CDR1 SGHKS and CDR2 YYEKEE (reference sequence). This CDR3 is built from 16 residues. The CDR3 sequence is CASSLDGTVSGNTIYF. CDR3 coding DNA: TGTGCCAGCAGCTTGGACGGGACAGTCTCTGGAAACACCATATATTTT.

The rearrangement joins TRBV28 to TRBJ1-6; 11 bases align to TRBD1. Germline V gene sequence: CDR1 MDHEN, CDR2 SYDVKM. The CDR3 is 14 amino acids. Trimming at V came to 8 bases and at J to 12 bases, leaving 9 bases not matched to a gene. The CDR3 DNA reads as TGTGCCAGCGGGGCTCCGGACAGGGGGCAACCCCTCCACTTT. Its translation: CASGAPDRGQPLHF.

The chain uses TRBV28 and TRBJ1-6, with 7 bases aligning to TRBD1. The CDR3 length is 12 residues. Germline CDR1 and CDR2: MDHEN and SYDVKM. The ends lost 11 bases at V and 7 bases at J; junction bases unmatched: 5. For the CDR3, the DNA is TGTGCCGTCCGGGACAGCAATTCACCCCTCCACTTT. As protein: CAVRDSNSPLHF.

The chain links TRBV6-5 to TRBJ1-1; TRBD1 aligns across 8 bases. This CDR3 comprises 12 residues. The germline V gene has CDR1 MNHEY and CDR2 SVGAGI. Losses at the gene ends were 7 bases for V and 8 bases for J; bases not matched to a gene: 6. The CDR3 DNA sequence: TGTGCCAGCACTACAGGGGGGCGGGAAGCTTTCTTT. It yields the protein CASTTGGREAFF.

The chain is built from TRBV27 and TRBJ1-1; D not certain. The V end was cut by 3 bases, the J end by 6 bases, with 11 bases between. CDR1 and CDR2 from the germline V gene are MNHEY and SMNVEV (reference sequence). This CDR3 is 13 amino acids long. CDR3 region: CASSFAGSPEAFF. CDR3 DNA sequence: TGTGCCAGCAGTTTTGCGGGATCACCTGAAGCTTTCTTT.

The chain employs TRBV11-2 and TRBJ2-1; D ambiguous. V lost 5 bases and J lost 9, with 17 bases in between. Germline CDR1 reads SGHAT; CDR2 reads FQNNGV. CDR3 length: 14 amino acids. CDR3 bases: TGTGCCAGCAGCCACAAACGCTTGGCTGGTGAGCAGTTCTTC. This codes for CASSHKRLAGEQFF.

V and J are TRBV6-1 and TRBJ1-1; D is perhaps TRBD1 (5 bases). V gave up 3 bases and J gave up 0 bases, with 11 bases separating them. The CDR3 has 15 amino acids. Germline CDR1 reads MNHNS; CDR2 reads SASEGT. As DNA, the CDR3 is TGTGCCAGCAGTGACCTCAGGGTTTTGAACACTGAAGCTTTCTTT. Translated, it gives CASSDLRVLNTEAFF.